The rows below give T cell receptor beta chains drawn from one sample of a study of post-analysis software for immune sequencing data. In TCRdb, the PCR reads were re-called with MiXCR into one record per CDR3 protein. The sample carries about 770,000 distinct CDR3 sequences, just over 45% recorded once. Sample: blood. Receptor source: a girl between 5 and 17 years old with multiple sclerosis. Both conserved end residues are part of each CDR3. D genes are given only for firm matches. Clone size is stated in some rows and not others, as once, few, many or a class when expanded.

V gene	clone size	D gene	J gene	CDR3 protein	CDR3 DNA
TRBV7-9	once	-	TRBJ1-1	CASSLSLEAFF	TGTGCCAGCAGCTTATCCCTTGAAGCTTTCTTT
TRBV5-6	-	TRBD2	TRBJ2-7	CASSPGGMEQYF	TGTGCCAGCAGCCCGGGGGGGATGGAGCAGTACTTC
TRBV7-8	-	-	TRBJ2-3	CASSFRRDRPTDTQYF	TGTGCCAGCAGTTTTAGGCGGGATCGACCCACAGATACGCAGTATTTT
TRBV29-1	-	-	TRBJ2-1	CSVDNPEQFF	TGCAGCGTTGATAATCCTGAGCAGTTCTTC
TRBV10-3	many	TRBD2	TRBJ2-7	CATGSQLADIYEQYF	TGTGCCACCGGCTCACAACTAGCGGACATCTACGAGCAGTACTTC
TRBV7-6	-	TRBD2	TRBJ2-1	CASSPVETEFSSGVNNEQFF	TGTGCCAGCAGCCCCGTAGAGACAGAGTTCTCTAGCGGAGTAAACAATGAGCAGTTCTTC
TRBV20-1	few	TRBD1	TRBJ2-7	CSARAGTGASYEQYF	TGCAGTGCTAGGGCCGGGACAGGGGCCTCCTACGAGCAGTACTTC
TRBV6-1	-	TRBD2	TRBJ2-2	CASSEALAAASTGELFF	TGTGCCAGCAGTGAAGCTCTAGCGGCTGCGAGCACCGGGGAGCTGTTTTTT
TRBV20-1	-	TRBD2	TRBJ2-7	CSASAASGSYEQYF	TGCAGTGCTAGTGCCGCTAGCGGATCCTACGAGCAGTACTTC
TRBV11-3	-	TRBD2	TRBJ2-1	CASSPRTSDPYNEQFF	TGTGCCAGCAGCCCCAGGACTAGCGACCCCTACAATGAGCAGTTCTTC
TRBV6-4	-	TRBD2	TRBJ2-7	CASSEVAGDGTYNEQYF	TGTGCCAGCAGTGAGGTAGCGGGAGATGGTACCTACAATGAGCAGTACTTC
TRBV28	-	-	TRBJ2-4	CASSPQGTLGKNIQYF	TGTGCCAGCAGTCCGCAGGGGACCCTAGGCAAAAACATTCAGTACTTC
TRBV7-2	few	-	TRBJ2-5	CASSPQNRREETQYF	TGTGCCAGCAGCCCCCAAAACCGGCGCGAAGAGACCCAGTACTTC
TRBV12-3/TRBV12-4	-	-	TRBJ2-1	CASSRGLVNSNEQFF	TGTGCCAGCAGCCGTGGACTGGTAAACAGCAATGAGCAGTTCTTC
TRBV27	-	-	TRBJ2-7	CASSLYRDGAEQYF	TGTGCCAGCAGTTTATATAGGGACGGCGCCGAGCAGTACTTC
TRBV20-1	-	-	TRBJ2-3	CSARDDSGYTQYF	TGCAGTGCTAGAGATGATAGCGGATATACGCAGTATTTT
TRBV12-3/TRBV12-4	-	-	TRBJ2-5	CASSLGFRIETQYF	TGTGCCAGCAGTTTGGGGTTTAGGATCGAGACCCAGTACTTC
TRBV29-1	few	TRBD2	TRBJ2-3	CSVPASGRTDTQYF	TGCAGCGTCCCCGCTAGCGGGAGGACCGATACGCAGTATTTT
TRBV28	few	-	TRBJ2-5	CASSFQGNQETQYF	TGTGCCAGCAGTTTCCAGGGGAACCAAGAGACCCAGTACTTC
TRBV13	-	TRBD2	TRBJ2-3	CASSPEGRESMEDTQYF	TGTGCCAGCAGCCCAGAAGGGCGGGAGAGTATGGAGGATACGCAGTATTTT
TRBV20-1	-	-	TRBJ2-4	CSARDHQTAAKNIQYF	TGCAGTGCTAGAGATCACCAGACAGCTGCCAAAAACATTCAGTACTTC
TRBV7-2	-	TRBD2	TRBJ2-3	CASSWGLAGPLRLGDTQYF	TGTGCCAGCAGCTGGGGACTAGCGGGACCCCTCCGCCTGGGAGATACGCAGTATTTT
TRBV5-1	-	-	TRBJ2-7	CASSLVKSGAYEQYF	TGCGCCAGCAGCTTGGTCAAGTCAGGAGCCTACGAGCAGTACTTC
TRBV7-6	-	-	TRBJ2-7	CASSLGGNDYEQYF	TGTGCCAGCAGCTTAGGGGGCAACGACTACGAGCAGTACTTC
TRBV7-2	-	-	TRBJ2-1	CASSLWGGAGNEQFF	TGTGCCAGCAGCTTATGGGGCGGAGCGGGCAATGAGCAGTTCTTC
TRBV12-3/TRBV12-4	few	-	TRBJ2-1	CASSSAIPTNEQFF	TGTGCCAGCAGTTCTGCCATTCCTACTAATGAGCAGTTCTTC
TRBV29-1	-	TRBD2	TRBJ2-5	CSTRTSGRETQYF	TGCAGCACTCGGACTAGCGGGAGGGAGACCCAGTACTTC
TRBV6-1	-	TRBD2	TRBJ2-1	CASNHRGGESNEQFF	TGTGCCAGCAACCATCGGGGGGGAGAGTCCAATGAGCAGTTCTTC
TRBV4-2	-	-	TRBJ1-3	CASSQDRGRDTIYF	TGTGCCAGCAGCCAAGATAGGGGACGGGACACCATATATTTT
TRBV12-3/TRBV12-4	many	-	TRBJ1-1	CASSLWDTLNTEAFF	TGTGCCAGCAGTTTATGGGACACCTTGAACACTGAAGCTTTCTTT
TRBV7-3	-	-	TRBJ2-3	CASSSRSGYTQYF	TGTGCCAGCAGCTCGCGATCCGGGTATACGCAGTATTTT
TRBV5-1	-	-	TRBJ1-2	CASSLGASGYTF	TGCGCCAGCAGCTTGGGAGCGTCTGGCTACACCTTC
TRBV24-1	-	-	TRBJ2-1	CATSDRPDSYNEQFF	TGTGCCACCAGTGATCGGCCCGACTCCTACAATGAGCAGTTCTTC
TRBV20-1	-	TRBD1	TRBJ2-3	CSAKLDRGATDTQYF	TGCAGTGCTAAGCTAGACAGGGGGGCAACAGATACGCAGTATTTT
TRBV5-1	-	-	TRBJ2-1	CASSLGGAGNHEQFF	TGCGCCAGCAGCTTGGGGGGCGCAGGGAACCATGAGCAGTTCTTC
TRBV3-1	-	-	TRBJ2-5	CASSQLVGSETQYF	TGTGCCAGCAGCCAATTGGTGGGATCTGAGACCCAGTACTTC
TRBV7-2	-	TRBD2	TRBJ2-5	CASSRLAGVETQYF	TGTGCCAGCAGCCGACTAGCGGGAGTGGAGACCCAGTACTTC
TRBV3-1	few	TRBD1	TRBJ2-4	CASSFPGQKNIQYF	TGTGCCAGCTCCTTTCCGGGACAGAAAAACATTCAGTACTTC
TRBV25-1	-	TRBD1	TRBJ2-4	CASKGATGAGDIQYF	TGTGCCAGCAAGGGGGCGACAGGGGCCGGGGACATTCAGTACTTC
TRBV3-1	-	TRBD1	TRBJ1-5	CASSPTGGPDQPQHF	TGTGCCAGCAGCCCGACAGGGGGCCCGGATCAGCCCCAGCATTTT
TRBV3-1	-	TRBD2	TRBJ2-5	CASSQDLREGETQYF	TGTGCCAGCAGCCAAGATTTACGGGAGGGGGAGACCCAGTACTTC
TRBV28	once	TRBD2	TRBJ2-1	CASSPSRGEYNEQFF	TGTGCCAGCAGTCCCTCTCGGGGGGAATACAATGAGCAGTTCTTC
TRBV20-1	-	-	TRBJ1-1	CSARGKGSTEAFF	TGCAGTGCTAGAGGAAAGGGTTCCACTGAAGCTTTCTTT
TRBV29-1	few	-	TRBJ2-7	CSQAREFAYNEQYF	TGCAGCCAAGCCCGGGAGTTTGCCTACAATGAGCAGTACTTC
TRBV21-1	-	-	TRBJ1-2	CASSKRRRDGSNYGYTF	TGTGCCAGCAGCAAAAGAAGAAGGGACGGTTCTAACTATGGCTACACCTTC
TRBV29-1	-	-	TRBJ1-1	CSGQDTNTEAFF	TGCAGCGGACAGGACACGAACACTGAAGCTTTCTTT
TRBV20-1	few	-	TRBJ2-7	CSATGINSYEQYF	TGCAGTGCCACCGGGATTAACTCCTACGAGCAGTACTTC
TRBV7-2	few	TRBD1	TRBJ1-3	CASSVDRAGNTIYF	TGTGCCAGCAGCGTAGACAGGGCTGGAAACACCATATATTTT
TRBV12-3/TRBV12-4	-	-	TRBJ2-1	CASSFDFSSEQFF	TGTGCCAGCAGTTTCGACTTCAGCTCTGAGCAGTTCTTC
TRBV20-1	few	-	TRBJ2-7	CSARDWGATYEQYF	TGCAGTGCTAGAGATTGGGGGGCCACCTATGAGCAGTACTTC
TRBV20-1	few	-	TRBJ2-3	CSATPLTSTDTQYF	TGCAGTGCTACCCCTCTGACTAGCACAGATACGCAGTATTTT
TRBV11-1	-	-	TRBJ1-5	CASSFGDNQPQHF	TGTGCCAGCAGCTTCGGGGACAATCAGCCCCAGCATTTT
TRBV20-1	-	TRBD1	TRBJ1-5	CSARGLTGVGSQPQHF	TGCAGTGCTAGAGGGCTCACAGGGGTCGGGAGTCAGCCCCAGCATTTT
TRBV2	-	-	TRBJ1-5	CASSEGSRVGNQPQHF	TGTGCCAGCAGTGAAGGAAGCAGGGTGGGCAATCAGCCCCAGCATTTT
TRBV29-1	few	-	TRBJ2-7	CSGTGGSEQYF	TGCAGCGGCACTGGGGGTTCCGAGCAGTACTTC